This section outlines one TCR beta chain sequence together with its context. Its antigen is still unknown. Base qualities are not at hand, and no much larger clone is one base apart. TCRbeta CDR3 regions were amplified from genomic DNA by means of the immunoSEQ Assay, a bias-controlled multiplex PCR. In the original analysis: The number of nucleated cells in each sample was estimated from the amplification of reference gene primers within the assay. Sequence reads were collapsed and filtered to measure the absolute abundance of every unique TCRbeta CDR3 rearrangement. For each sample, productive Simpson clonality was calculated by taking the square root of Simpson's diversity index across productive rearrangements. TCRdb re-hosts the immuneACCESS table, in-frame sequences only. Its copies lack some clones; in the studies checked, an unresolved V gene accounts for under half of them, and the cause for the rest is not known. V, J and clone size reflect that table, while D and trimming were determined from the DNA. This sample comprises a few hundred thousand clones, about 90% of them detected only once. The ten largest make up roughly 2% of the sample.

This sample is part of a study of blood T cell repertoires in COVID-19 (TCRdb year 2020). Context from the whole study: The collaborator samples originated in the United States, Italy and Spain and spanned the acute and convalescent phases of COVID-19. The material from the prospective study consisted of cDNA or gDNA derived from T cells, B-cell-depleted T cells, or PBMCs. The dataset comprised deeply sampled blood TCRbeta repertoires from subjects exposed to, actively infected with, or recovered from COVID-19. The repertoires were made available in a free public database intended to serve as a resource for research on the immune response to SARS-CoV-2. The samples were drawn from two sources: the first 160 participants of the ongoing ImmuneRACE study, and fewer than 1,500 subjects contributed by 6 global collaborators. A de-identified subject ID, COVID-19 status, age in years and sex were almost always included in the sample metadata. HLA class I and class II types, where available, came from metadata supplied by the sample provider rather than from assay-based typing.

V loses 8 bases at its end and J loses 5 bases; junction bases beyond the gene matches: 6. Taken from cysteine to phenylalanine, the CDR3 has 14 residues. Solely the CDR3 DNA is kept, with 42 bases framed from the first base. As encoded in the germline V gene, CDR1 is MDHEN while CDR2 is SYDVKM. Study-level results and caveats: The quantity of clinical and demographic metadata differed by source and by participant and was supplied without curation.

Collaborating institutions collected whole blood in K2EDTA tubes following their own protocols. For TCRbeta analysis, collaborator samples were shipped as frozen whole blood, as isolated PBMCs, or as DNA extracted from either sample type. The receptor comes from a man between 40 and 49 years old with active or convalescent COVID-19. This chain is built from TRBV28 and TRBJ1-5; TRBD1 fits 10 bases in the junction. Sequencing was performed on peripheral blood. CDR3 sequence: CASGETGGDQPQHF. In nucleotides, the sequence is TGTGCCAGCGGGGAGACAGGGGGCGATCAGCCCCAGCATTTT.